The following is a T cell receptor (beta chain) sequence with its context. Its antigen is unidentified. The identical CDR3 is also encoded by other nucleotide sequences in the sample. The data derive from a study of shared clonotypes between healthy human individuals. Study information: The donor group consisted of a couple of women and three men, aged 18 to 49. Study-level results: It was the non-shared clonotypes that had lower generation probabilities than clonotypes shared by all four donors. The authors sampled blood alone, and tissue repertoires likely differ.

Libraries were prepared by immunoSEQ multiplex PCR; TCRdb keeps only in-frame clonotypes and omits some of them. The sample lists roughly 2.6 million clones; more than 90% were seen once. The TCR originated in a man aged 18 to 29 in good health. Sequenced material: naive CD4+ T cells sorted from blood. Subset: CD45RA+ positively selected.

CDR3 coding DNA: TGTGCCAGCAGCCCCAGGGGCGTGGAGACCCAGTACTTC. This sequence encodes CASSPRGVETQYF. The chain has TRBV5-4 and TRBJ2-5, with D perhaps matching TRBD1 (6 bases). Germline V CDR1 and CDR2: SGHNT, YYREEE (reference sequence). V was trimmed by 4 bases and J by 5 bases, leaving 12 bases between them. The CDR3 length is 13 residues.